This TCR beta chain was recovered during a study of OX40 agonist ivuxolimab in advanced cancers. The CDR3 is 13 residues long. Germline V gene lookup returns CDR1 SGHAT and CDR2 FQNNGV. Trimming shortened V by 8 bases and J by 7 bases, and 17 bases separated the two germline ends. Assay used: immunoSEQ multiplex PCR; TCRdb lists only in-frame clones, some missing. The sample carries about 62,000 clones, 88% recorded once. The sample was CD4+ or CD8+ T cells sorted from blood, taken in a trial of the OX40 agonist ivuxolimab. The sequence was obtained from an adult with an advanced solid tumor such as melanoma, head and neck, liver or kidney cancer. This sequence joins TRBV11-2 and TRBJ1-1; the D is unclear. This chain's CDR3 is CASRREVPGEAFF. The CDR3, as DNA: TGTGCCAGCCGTCGGGAAGTTCCCGGTGAAGCTTTCTTT.